This TCR beta chain stems from a study of molecular identifiers for immune sequencing clone quantification. Study summary: Within a replicate experiment, RNA obtained from either approximately 22,000 or 94,000 naive CD8 cells was divided into five aliquots, and four of those aliquots were then sequenced.

This CDR3 is built from 12 residues. The germline V gene has CDR1 MNHEY and CDR2 SVGEGT. Trimming took off 2 bases at V and 3 bases at J, with 5 bases between the two ends. There are a few counts of this clonotype. Its antigen is undetermined. General study findings and limits: Molecules of identical TCR sharing a barcode could underestimate highly expanded clone sizes.

Previously described methods and listed TCR primers produced bulk TCR libraries. TCRdb re-analysed the PCR reads in MiXCR, keeping a single row per CDR3 protein. The sample has more than 550,000 distinct CDR3 sequences, about 25% seen once. Specimen: naive CD8+ T cells from blood, with Jurkat cell RNA spiked in. The subset: FACS-sorted CD8+CD4-CCR7+CD45RA+ naive T cells. The TCR was taken from a human donor in good health. Some libraries in this study had Jurkat cell RNA spiked in. This chain links TRBV6-2 or TRBV6-3 with TRBJ2-7; D is uncertain. The CDR3 DNA reads as TGTGCCAGCAGTTACCCTGACTACGAGCAGTACTTC. Its translation is CASSYPDYEQYF.